Listed here are 21 T cell receptor beta chains from one sample, sequenced in a study of T cell repertoires in cytomegalovirus infection. TCRdb used MiXCR to reprocess the reads, holding one entry per CDR3 protein. The sample lists about 900,000 distinct CDR3 sequences, roughly 31% occurring once. Their specific antigens are unknown. The sample consisted of cultured CD8+ T cells from PBMCs, taken from culture after CMV antigen stimulation. The receptors shown here come from a human donor in good health (CMV status not recorded). Some clones in this sample may be carry-over from other donors' samples.

The table lists this clonotype with a few counts. The germline gene is not matched at one end of the junction; a read error may be the cause. In DNA form, the CDR3 reads TGTGCCAGCAGCTCAAGGACAGGGGACTATAGCAATCAGCCCCAGCATTTT. It encodes CASSSRTGDYSNQPQHF. The chain joins TRBV5-3 to TRBJ1-5; 9 bases align to TRBD1. TRBV5-3 is annotated as an ORF whose role is uncertain. This CDR3 has 17 amino acids.

The table lists this clonotype with a few counts. The rearrangement links TRBV5-6 to TRBJ2-1; perhaps TRBD1 as D (5 bases). Germline V CDR1 and CDR2: SGHDT, YYEEEE. The CDR3 is made up of 15 amino acids. V was clipped by 0 bases and J by 2 bases, with 9 bases between them. This CDR3 is CASSLGTTAYNEQFF. The DNA for the CDR3 is TGTGCCAGCAGCTTGGGGACAACCGCCTACAATGAGCAGTTCTTC.

At least ten counts were recorded for this clonotype. The rearrangement joins TRBV7-2 to TRBJ1-1; the D is unclear. This CDR3 contains 14 residues. V was cut by 1 base and J by 0 bases, with 6 bases left in between. Germline assignment: CDR1 SGHTA and CDR2 FQGNSA. CDR3 loop: CASSLVLLNTEAFF. Here the CDR3 DNA reads TGTGCCAGCAGCTTAGTTCTCCTGAACACTGAAGCTTTCTTT.

This clonotype occurred a few times. This chain links TRBV2 with TRBJ2-2; 9 bases line up with TRBD1. This CDR3 contains 16 residues. Germline-derived CDR1 and CDR2 are SNHLY and FYNNEI. V was pared by 11 bases and J by 5 bases, with 15 bases of the junction left unmatched. The CDR3 sequence: CALSTSGQGWTGELFF. CDR3 DNA: TGTGCCCTTAGTACCAGTGGACAGGGGTGGACCGGGGAGCTGTTTTTT.

The J gene is TRBJ2-5, the V gene TRBV20-1; the D is unclear. Germline V gene data show CDR1 as DFQATT and CDR2 as SNEGSKA (reference sequence). The CDR3 is 16 residues long. V shed 0 bases and J shed 5 bases, with 19 bases lying between them. CDR3 sequence reads: CSARDYFAPAEETQYF. CDR3 DNA: TGCAGTGCTAGAGATTACTTCGCCCCGGCGGAGGAGACCCAGTACTTC.

The CDR3, as DNA: TGTGCCAGCTACAGGAAAGAGCGGGGGCAGTATTTT. It codes for CASYRKERGQYF. The chain couples TRBV2 to TRBJ2-3; 7 bases map to TRBD2. Germline-derived CDR1 and CDR2 are SNHLY and FYNNEI. V was pared by 8 bases and J by 11 bases, with 10 bases of the junction left unmatched. This CDR3 has 12 amino acids.

V is TRBV12-3 or TRBV12-4 and J is TRBJ1-2; unclear D gene. V lost 4 bases and J lost 0, with 9 bases in between. The length of the CDR3 is 14 residues. CDR3 coding DNA: TGTGCCAGCAGTTCCCGCGGTACTAACTATGGCTACACCTTC. Its translation is CASSSRGTNYGYTF.

This chain uses TRBV7-2 with TRBJ1-1; D gene uncertain. Trimming removed 1 base from V and 2 bases from J, with 8 bases in between. CDR3 length equals 14 residues. From germline, CDR1 is SGHTA and CDR2 FQGNSA. Written as DNA, the CDR3 is TGTGCCAGCAGCTTAGTAAAGGGAAACACTGAAGCTTTCTTT. Protein sequence: CASSLVKGNTEAFF. The full variable domain, rest sourced from reference TRBV7-2 and TRBJ1-1, is GAGVSQSPSNKVTEKGKDVELRCDPISGHTALYWYRQSLGQGLEFLIYFQGNSAPDKSGLPSDRFSAERTGGSVSTLTIQRTQQEDSAVYLCASSLVKGNTEAFFGQGTRLTVV.

Many counts were recorded for this clonotype. The chain employs TRBV7-2 and TRBJ1-2, with a tentative D call TRBD1 (5 bases). Per germline, CDR1 SGHTA and CDR2 FQGNSA. The length of the CDR3 is 14 residues. V was trimmed by 1 base and J by 8 bases, leaving 14 bases between them. CDR3 sequence: CASSLEGRVDGYTF. The CDR3 DNA reads TGTGCCAGCAGCTTAGAGGGCAGGGTTGACGGCTACACCTTC.

This chain connects TRBV11-2 to TRBJ2-7, with 7 bases that match TRBD1. The CDR3 sequence is 17 residues long. The J segment lost 6 bases and the V segment lost 6 bases, leaving 20 bases of the junction unmatched. Germline V CDR1 and CDR2: SGHAT, FQNNGV. The DNA for the CDR3 is TGTGCCAGCAGTGGGTTTTCGGACAGGAAGATGGTCTTCGAGCAGTACGTC. Its protein product is CASSGFSDRKMVFEQYV.

This clonotype was seen a handful of times. In nucleotides, the CDR3 is TGTGCCAGCAGTTACTCGTTGAGCGGGACCAGCACAGATACGCAGTATTTT. Amino acids: CASSYSLSGTSTDTQYF. The chain recombines TRBV6-2 or TRBV6-3 with TRBJ2-3; TRBD2 aligns across 7 bases. Germline V lookup: CDR1 MNHEY, CDR2 SVGEGT. The CDR3 sequence is 17 residues long. Unmatched junction bases numbered 6, after V lost 0 bases and J lost 0 bases.

This sequence joins TRBV12-3 or TRBV12-4 and TRBJ2-3; D is unresolved. The length of the CDR3 is 13 residues. Trimming took 2 bases from V and 3 from J, leaving 6 bases between them. The CDR3 reads CASSLFRTDTQYF. CDR3 in DNA: TGTGCCAGCAGTTTATTTCGTACAGATACGCAGTATTTT.

This chain connects TRBV15 to TRBJ2-7, with 10 positions matching TRBD1. CDR3 length equals 15 residues. From germline, CDR1 is LNHNV and CDR2 YYDKDF (reference sequence). Trimming took 3 bases from V and 0 from J; bases not matched to a gene: 2. The CDR3 spells CATSRGQGPSYEQYV. CDR3 bases: TGTGCCACCAGCAGGGGACAGGGGCCCTCCTACGAGCAGTACGTC.

This clonotype has at least ten counts. One end of the junction is discordant with germline, which a read error may explain. The rearrangement uses TRBV7-7 and TRBJ2-6; a possible D gene is TRBD2 (5 bases). From germline, CDR1 is SSHAT and CDR2 FNYEAQ (reference sequence). This CDR3 has 16 residues. CDR3 coding DNA: TGTGCTAGCAGCTCCGGACGGGGCTCTGGGGCCAACGTCCTGACTTTC. This codes for CASSSGRGSGANVLTF.

The table lists this clonotype with many counts. This chain uses TRBV7-6 with TRBJ2-3; TRBD2 might be the D (6 bases). Looked up from germline, CDR1 is SGHVS and CDR2 is FNYEAQ. V lost 8 bases, J lost 1 base, and 7 bases lay in between. CDR3 size: 12 residues. CDR3 loop: CASGEGTDTQYF. CDR3 bases: TGTGCCAGCGGGGAGGGCACAGATACGCAGTATTTT.

The chain carries TRBV6-4 and TRBJ2-1; D may be TRBD2 (6 bases). Trimming pared 6 bases from V and 12 bases from J, leaving 6 bases between. Germline-derived CDR1 and CDR2 are MRHNA and SNTAGT. The CDR3 has 9 amino acids. The DNA of the CDR3 is TGTGCCAGCAGCGGGAGGCAGTTCTTC. This encodes CASSGRQFF.

This clonotype appeared a few times. The J gene is TRBJ1-4, the V gene TRBV27; D remains ambiguous. V was shortened by 9 bases and J by 5 bases, with 13 bases between the two germline ends. CDR1 MNHEY and CDR2 SMNVEV come from the germline V gene (reference sequence). The CDR3 is 13 residues long. CDR3 nucleotides: TGTGCCAGTAAGGGCCAGCCAAATGAAAAACTGTTTTTT. Its translation: CASKGQPNEKLFF.

This clonotype was counted between two and nine times. The genes are TRBV29-1 and TRBJ2-5; D is possibly TRBD1 or TRBD2 (5 bases each). The length of the CDR3 is 13 residues. Germline CDR1 SQVTM, CDR2 ANQGSEA. The ends were cut back, 6 bases at V and 3 bases at J, with 14 bases in the middle. Written as DNA, the CDR3 is TGCAGCGTGGACCGGGACGGTAAAGAGACCCAGTACTTC. Protein: CSVDRDGKETQYF.

This clonotype was seen a handful of times. The chain couples TRBV6-6 to TRBJ2-3; the D gene is possibly TRBD1 (5 bases). The CDR3 length is 15 residues. CDR1 is MNHNY, CDR2 SVGAGI, per germline (reference sequence). Trimming took off 7 bases at V and 2 bases at J, with 16 bases between the two ends. The CDR3 DNA sequence: TGTGCCAGCAAAGTCGGACATGACAACACAGATACGCAGTATTTT. Residues: CASKVGHDNTDTQYF.

The chain joins TRBV5-4 to TRBJ1-3; perhaps TRBD1 as D (6 bases). The CDR3 has 15 amino acids. V was pared by 3 bases and J by 2 bases, with 12 bases between. Germline V gene data show CDR1 as SGHNT and CDR2 as YYREEE (reference sequence). The CDR3 DNA reads as TGTGCCAGCAGCTCCTATACAGGGACTGGAAACACCATATATTTT. It is translated as CASSSYTGTGNTIYF.

The chain carries TRBV4-3 and TRBJ2-2, with 7 bases fitting TRBD1. The V segment lost 4 bases and the J segment 4 bases; nucleotides outside the gene matches: 6. The CDR3 totals 15 residues. Germline V lookup: CDR1 LGHNA, CDR2 YSLEER. CDR3 DNA sequence: TGCGCCAGCAGCCCCGACAGGGCTTTCACCGGGGAGCTGTTTTTT. This codes for CASSPDRAFTGELFF.